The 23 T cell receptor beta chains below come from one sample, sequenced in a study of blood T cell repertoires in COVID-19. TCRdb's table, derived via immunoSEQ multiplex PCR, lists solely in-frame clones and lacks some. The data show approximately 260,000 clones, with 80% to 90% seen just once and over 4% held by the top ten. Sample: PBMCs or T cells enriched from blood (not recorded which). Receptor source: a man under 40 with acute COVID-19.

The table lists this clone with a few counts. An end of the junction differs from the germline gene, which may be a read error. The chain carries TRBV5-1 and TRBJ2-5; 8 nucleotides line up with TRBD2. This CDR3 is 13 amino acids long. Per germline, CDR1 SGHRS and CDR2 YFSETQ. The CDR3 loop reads CASRSTSVETQYF. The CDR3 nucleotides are TGTGCCAGCAGGTCGACTAGCGTGGAGACCCAGTACTTC. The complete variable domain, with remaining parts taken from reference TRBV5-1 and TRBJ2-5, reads KAGVTQTPRYLIKTRGQQVTLSCSPISGHRSVSWYQQTPGQGLQFLFEYFSETQRNKGNFPGRFSGRQFSNSRSEMNVSTLELGDSALYLCASRSTSVETQYFGPGTRLLVL.

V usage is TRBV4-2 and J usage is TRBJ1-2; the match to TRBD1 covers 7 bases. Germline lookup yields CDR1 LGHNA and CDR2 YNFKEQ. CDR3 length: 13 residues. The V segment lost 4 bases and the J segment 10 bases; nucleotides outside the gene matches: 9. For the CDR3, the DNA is TGTGCCAGCAGCCTGCCCGGCAGGGGGGTCTACACCTTC. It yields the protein CASSLPGRGVYTF.

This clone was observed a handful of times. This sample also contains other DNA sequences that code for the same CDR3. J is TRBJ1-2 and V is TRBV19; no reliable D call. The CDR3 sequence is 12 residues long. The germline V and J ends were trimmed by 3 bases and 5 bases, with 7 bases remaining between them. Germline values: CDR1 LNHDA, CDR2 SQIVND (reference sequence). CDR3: CASSISVYGYTF. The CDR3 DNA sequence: TGTGCCAGTAGTATTTCAGTTTATGGCTACACCTTC.

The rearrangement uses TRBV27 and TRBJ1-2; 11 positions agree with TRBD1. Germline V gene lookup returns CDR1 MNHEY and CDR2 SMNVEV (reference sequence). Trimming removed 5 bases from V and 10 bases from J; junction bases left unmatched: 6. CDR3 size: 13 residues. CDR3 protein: CASSRDRGIDYTF. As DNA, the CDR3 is TGTGCCAGCAGTAGGGACAGGGGGATCGACTACACCTTC.

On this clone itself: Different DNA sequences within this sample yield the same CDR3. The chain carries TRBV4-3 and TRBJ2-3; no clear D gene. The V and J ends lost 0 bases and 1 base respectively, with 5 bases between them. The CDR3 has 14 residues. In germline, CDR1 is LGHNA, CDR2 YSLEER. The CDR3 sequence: CASSQDRGTDTQYF. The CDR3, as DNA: TGCGCCAGCAGCCAAGATCGGGGCACAGATACGCAGTATTTT.

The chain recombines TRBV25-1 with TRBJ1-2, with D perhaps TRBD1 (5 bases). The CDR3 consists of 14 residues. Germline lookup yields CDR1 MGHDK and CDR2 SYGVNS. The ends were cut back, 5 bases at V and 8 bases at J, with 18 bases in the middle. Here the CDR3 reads CASSLQDGMQGYTF. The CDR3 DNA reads TGTGCCAGCAGTTTACAGGACGGCATGCAAGGCTACACCTTC.

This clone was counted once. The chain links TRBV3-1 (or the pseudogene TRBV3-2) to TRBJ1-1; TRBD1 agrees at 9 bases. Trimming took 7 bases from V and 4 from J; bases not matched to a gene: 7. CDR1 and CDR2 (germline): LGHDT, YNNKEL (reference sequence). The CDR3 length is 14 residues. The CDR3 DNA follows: TGTGCCAGCACCTCCGACAGGGGGGGCACTGAAGCTTTCTTT. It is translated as CASTSDRGGTEAFF.

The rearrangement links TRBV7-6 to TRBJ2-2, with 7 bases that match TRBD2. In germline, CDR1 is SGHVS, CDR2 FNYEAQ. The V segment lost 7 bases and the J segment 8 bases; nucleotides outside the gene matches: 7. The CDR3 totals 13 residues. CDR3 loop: CASIRLASGELFF. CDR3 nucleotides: TGTGCCAGCATCCGACTAGCATCAGGGGAGCTGTTTTTT.

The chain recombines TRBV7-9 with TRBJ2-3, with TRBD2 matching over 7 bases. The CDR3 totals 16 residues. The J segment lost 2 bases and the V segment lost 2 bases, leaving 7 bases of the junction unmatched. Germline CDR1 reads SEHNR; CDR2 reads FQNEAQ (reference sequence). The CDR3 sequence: CASSLPRLAPTDTQYF. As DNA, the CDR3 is TGTGCCAGCAGCTTACCGAGACTAGCCCCCACAGATACGCAGTATTTT.

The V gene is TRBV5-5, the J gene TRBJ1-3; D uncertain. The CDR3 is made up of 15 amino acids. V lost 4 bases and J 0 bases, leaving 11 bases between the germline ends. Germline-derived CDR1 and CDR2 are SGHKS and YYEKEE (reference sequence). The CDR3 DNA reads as TGTGCCAGCAGCCCTTGGTTAGCCTCTGGAAACACCATATATTTT. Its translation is CASSPWLASGNTIYF.

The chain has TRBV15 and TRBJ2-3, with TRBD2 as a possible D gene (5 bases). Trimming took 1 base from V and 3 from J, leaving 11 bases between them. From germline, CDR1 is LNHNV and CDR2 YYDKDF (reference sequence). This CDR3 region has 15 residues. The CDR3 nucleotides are TGTGCCACCAGCAGAGCGGAGGCCCAAACAGATACGCAGTATTTT. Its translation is CATSRAEAQTDTQYF. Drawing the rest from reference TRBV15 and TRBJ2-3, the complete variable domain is DAMVIQNPRYQVTQFGKPVTLSCSQTLNHNVMYWYQQKSSQAPKLLFHYYDKDFNNEADTPDNFQSRRPNTSFCFLDIRSPGLGDTAMYLCATSRAEAQTDTQYFGPGTRLTVL.

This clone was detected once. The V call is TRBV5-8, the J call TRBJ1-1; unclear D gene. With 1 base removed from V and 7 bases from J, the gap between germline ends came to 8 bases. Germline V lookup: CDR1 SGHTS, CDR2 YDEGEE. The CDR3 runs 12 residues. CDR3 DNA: TGTGCCAGCAGCTTGTACGGGGATGAAGCTTTCTTT. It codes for CASSLYGDEAFF.

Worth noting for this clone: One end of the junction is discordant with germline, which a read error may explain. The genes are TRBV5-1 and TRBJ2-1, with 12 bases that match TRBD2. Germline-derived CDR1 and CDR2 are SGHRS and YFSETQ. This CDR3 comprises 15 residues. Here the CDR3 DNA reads TGTGCCAGCAGCTCCCGGACTAGCGGGATCTATGAGCAGTTCTTC. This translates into CASSSRTSGIYEQFF.

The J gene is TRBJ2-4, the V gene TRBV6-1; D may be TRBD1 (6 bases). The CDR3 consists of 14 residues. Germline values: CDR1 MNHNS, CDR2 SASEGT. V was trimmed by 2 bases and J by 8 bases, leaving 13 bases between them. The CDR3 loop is CASSELGASDIQYF. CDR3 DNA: TGTGCCAGCAGTGAATTGGGGGCTTCAGACATTCAGTACTTC.

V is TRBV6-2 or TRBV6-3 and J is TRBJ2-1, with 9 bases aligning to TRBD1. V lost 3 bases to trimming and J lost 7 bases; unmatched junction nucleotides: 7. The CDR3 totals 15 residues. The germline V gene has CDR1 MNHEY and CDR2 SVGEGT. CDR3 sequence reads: CASSYLQGAYNEQFF. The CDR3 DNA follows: TGTGCCAGCAGTTATCTACAGGGGGCGTATAATGAGCAGTTCTTC.

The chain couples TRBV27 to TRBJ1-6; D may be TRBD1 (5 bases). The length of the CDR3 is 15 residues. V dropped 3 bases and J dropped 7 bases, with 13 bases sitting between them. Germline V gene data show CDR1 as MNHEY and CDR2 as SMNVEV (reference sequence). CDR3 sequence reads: CASSFSKGFNSPLHF. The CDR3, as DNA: TGTGCCAGCAGTTTTAGTAAGGGGTTCAATTCACCCCTCCACTTT.

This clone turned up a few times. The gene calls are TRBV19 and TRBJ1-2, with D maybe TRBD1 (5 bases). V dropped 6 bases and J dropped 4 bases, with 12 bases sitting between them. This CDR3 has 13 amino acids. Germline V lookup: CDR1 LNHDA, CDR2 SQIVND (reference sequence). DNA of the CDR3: TGTGCCAGTAGCGAAAGACAGATCTATGGCTACACCTTC. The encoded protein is CASSERQIYGYTF.

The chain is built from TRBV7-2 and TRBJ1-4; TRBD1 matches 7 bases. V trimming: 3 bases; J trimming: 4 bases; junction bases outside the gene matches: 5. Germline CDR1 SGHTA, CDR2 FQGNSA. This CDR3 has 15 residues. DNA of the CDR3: TGTGCCAGCAGCTTGGTCGGGACAGTTAATGAAAAACTGTTTTTT. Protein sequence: CASSLVGTVNEKLFF.

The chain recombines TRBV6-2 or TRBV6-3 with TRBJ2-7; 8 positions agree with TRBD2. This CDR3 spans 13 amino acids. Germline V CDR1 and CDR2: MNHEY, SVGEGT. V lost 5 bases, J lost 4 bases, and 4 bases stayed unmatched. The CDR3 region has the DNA TGTGCCAGCAGTCCGGGACTAGAATACGAGCAGTACGTC. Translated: CASSPGLEYEQYV.

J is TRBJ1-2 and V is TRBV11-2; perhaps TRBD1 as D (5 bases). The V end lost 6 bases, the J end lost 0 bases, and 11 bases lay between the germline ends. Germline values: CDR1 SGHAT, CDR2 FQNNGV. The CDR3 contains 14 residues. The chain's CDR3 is CASRSDRANYGYTF. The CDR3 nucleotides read TGTGCCAGCAGGTCCGACAGAGCTAACTATGGCTACACCTTC.

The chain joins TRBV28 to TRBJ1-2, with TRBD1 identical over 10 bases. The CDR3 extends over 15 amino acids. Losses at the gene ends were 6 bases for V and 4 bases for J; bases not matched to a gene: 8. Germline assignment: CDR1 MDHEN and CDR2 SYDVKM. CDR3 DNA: TGTGCCAGCAGCTACTCGGACAGGGGGGGCTATGGCTACACCTTC. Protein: CASSYSDRGGYGYTF.

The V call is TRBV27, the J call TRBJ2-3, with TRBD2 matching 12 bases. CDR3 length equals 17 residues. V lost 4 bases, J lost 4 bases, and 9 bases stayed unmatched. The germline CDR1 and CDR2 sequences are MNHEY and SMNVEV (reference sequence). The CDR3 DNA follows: TGTGCCAGCAGTTCAAGACTAGCGGGAGTCCGCGCAGATACGCAGTATTTT. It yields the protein CASSSRLAGVRADTQYF.

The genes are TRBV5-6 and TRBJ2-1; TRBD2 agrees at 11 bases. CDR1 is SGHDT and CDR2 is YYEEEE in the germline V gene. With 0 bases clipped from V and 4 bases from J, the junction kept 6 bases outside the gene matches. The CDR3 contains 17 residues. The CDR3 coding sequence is TGTGCCAGCAGCTTGGCCCGAATAGCGGGAGGGTACAATGAGCAGTTCTTC. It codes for CASSLARIAGGYNEQFF.